This T cell receptor beta chain is drawn from a study of cytomegalovirus exposure and HLA in healthy donors. Findings of the study overall: Researchers reported from a later analysis that most CMV-associated TCR beta chains appeared HLA-restricted. The study assumed roughly uniform donor sequencing depth for presence/absence analyses. Some public TCRs appeared in many individuals, while most sequences were rare.

It was with 60 Vbeta and 13 Jbeta primers that the PCR ran. Assay used: immunoSEQ multiplex PCR; TCRdb lists only in-frame clones, some missing. The data contain about 120,000 clones, roughly four fifths of them singletons. V was shortened by 2 bases and J by 3 bases, with 10 bases between the two germline ends. The CDR3 length is 15 residues. Per the germline V gene, CDR1 is LGHNA and CDR2 is YNFKEQ. A word on this clone: Antigen unknown.

The sample comprised PBMCs. The receptor was isolated from a man aged 40-50 years in good health and CMV-seronegative. The chain uses TRBV4-2 and TRBJ2-2, with D maybe TRBD1 (6 bases). The CDR3 sequence: CASSQPGQYTGELFF. CDR3 DNA: TGTGCCAGCAGCCAACCGGGACAATACACCGGGGAGCTGTTTTTT.